These 20 T cell receptor beta chains were sequenced from one sample in a study of cytomegalovirus exposure and HLA in healthy donors. PCR employed 60 Vbeta and 13 Jbeta primers. Assay used: immunoSEQ multiplex PCR; TCRdb lists only in-frame clones, some missing. The data hold some 130,000 clones, with about 85% observed a single time. The sample consisted of PBMCs. The receptors derive from a boy younger than 18 in good health and CMV-seronegative.

The V and J genes are TRBV28 and TRBJ2-7; D remains ambiguous. The CDR3 has 11 residues. Trimming shortened V by 5 bases and J by 3 bases, and 5 bases separated the two germline ends. Per the germline V gene, CDR1 is MDHEN and CDR2 is SYDVKM. The CDR3 reads CASSAGYEQYF. CDR3 coding DNA: TGTGCCAGCAGTGCCGGCTACGAGCAGTACTTC.

This clone was observed a few times. The chain joins TRBV6-1 to TRBJ1-5, with TRBD1 identical over 9 bases. Unmatched junction bases numbered 7, after V lost 6 bases and J lost 7 bases. CDR1 and CDR2 from the germline V gene are MNHNS and SASEGT. CDR3 length: 14 amino acids. The CDR3 nucleotides read TGTGCCAGCAGGTTACAGGGGGCTGAACAGCCCCAGCATTTT. Translated, it gives CASRLQGAEQPQHF.

The chain couples TRBV7-8 to TRBJ2-1; no clear D. V was shortened by 1 base and J by 8 bases, with 15 bases between the two germline ends. Germline lookup yields CDR1 SGHVS and CDR2 FQNEAQ. The CDR3 has 15 residues. The CDR3 sequence: CASSLEVRSVDEQFF. The CDR3 DNA sequence: TGTGCCAGCAGCTTAGAGGTACGGAGTGTAGATGAGCAGTTCTTC.

CDR3 bases: TGCGCCAGCAGCCAAGTCGTGGGACTAGCGGACTACGAGCAGTACTTC. This gives the protein CASSQVVGLADYEQYF. V and J are TRBV4-3 and TRBJ2-7; 11 bases fit TRBD2. J lost 3 bases, V lost 1 base, and 5 bases had no gene match. Germline-derived CDR1 and CDR2 are LGHNA and YSLEER. The CDR3 spans 16 residues.

The rearrangement uses TRBV11-2 and TRBJ1-5; D might be TRBD1 (6 bases). Trimming stripped 5 bases from V and 1 base from J, with 9 bases between. Germline CDR1 and CDR2: SGHAT and FQNNGV. This CDR3 region has 14 residues. The CDR3 nucleotides read TGTGCCAGCAGCGACAGGAGAAGCAATCAGCCCCAGCATTTT. This sequence encodes CASSDRRSNQPQHF.

This clone was observed once. The chain is built from TRBV7-2 and TRBJ2-2; the match to TRBD1 covers 8 bases. Trimming removed 5 bases from V and 6 bases from J; junction bases left unmatched: 14. Germline CDR1 reads SGHTA; CDR2 reads FQGNSA. The CDR3 has 17 amino acids. CDR3 loop: CASSLNPRGRRAGELFF. CDR3 nucleotides: TGTGCCAGCAGCCTCAACCCCAGGGGGCGCAGGGCCGGGGAGCTGTTTTTT.

This rearrangement joins TRBV4-2 to TRBJ2-5; possible D gene TRBD2, 6 bases. Trimming shortened V by 1 base and J by 6 bases, and 24 bases separated the two germline ends. This CDR3 has 18 amino acids. CDR1 and CDR2 (germline): LGHNA, YNFKEQ. The CDR3 bases are TGTGCCAGCAGCCAAGTTCGGGAAATTGGCGGGACCCCCAAGACCCAGTACTTC. Translating gives CASSQVREIGGTPKTQYF.

This clone was detected only once. This chain joins TRBV7-9 and TRBJ1-2; TRBD1 matches at 7 bases. The V gene end was trimmed by 1 base and the J gene end by 8 bases; junction bases not matched to a gene: 4. Germline assignment: CDR1 SEHNR and CDR2 FQNEAQ (reference sequence). This CDR3 contains 13 residues. In DNA form, the CDR3 reads TGTGCCAGCAGCTTAGTGGCAGGGGGGGGCTACACCTTC. Protein product: CASSLVAGGGYTF.

The chain recombines TRBV30 with TRBJ1-1; D ambiguous. The germline V gene encodes CDR1 GTSNPN and CDR2 SVGIG (reference sequence). The length of the CDR3 is 11 residues. Trimming shortened V by 3 bases and J by 11 bases, and 13 bases separated the two germline ends. CDR3 amino acids: CAWSGGAEAFF. The CDR3 DNA is TGTGCCTGGAGCGGTGGCGCGGAGGCTTTCTTT.

The genes are TRBV4-3 and TRBJ2-6; D might be TRBD1 (5 bases). Germline lookup yields CDR1 LGHNA and CDR2 YSLEER. Trimming removed 0 bases from V and 4 bases from J, with 10 bases in between. This CDR3 has 16 amino acids. DNA of the CDR3: TGCGCCAGCAGCCAAGAGACAGCCCCAGGGGCCAACGTCCTGACTTTC. Encoded protein: CASSQETAPGANVLTF.

The chain employs TRBV4-1 and TRBJ1-2, with a weak D call TRBD1 (5 bases). V gave up 1 base and J gave up 6 bases, with 12 bases separating them. The germline V gene has CDR1 MGHRA and CDR2 YSYEKL. This CDR3 comprises 14 residues. The CDR3 DNA follows: TGCGCCAGCAGCCAAGTACGGGGCGGGGATGGCTACACCTTC. Its protein product is CASSQVRGGDGYTF.

The genes are TRBV29-1 and TRBJ2-1; D may be TRBD1 (6 bases). CDR3 size: 13 residues. With 1 base removed from V and 3 bases from J, the gap between germline ends came to 7 bases. CDR1 is SQVTM, CDR2 ANQGSEA, per germline. CDR3 sequence (DNA): TGCAGCGTTGAAGTAGGGGGCTACAATGAGCAGTTCTTC. Its protein is CSVEVGGYNEQFF.

V gene TRBV6-1 combines with J gene TRBJ2-2; the match to TRBD2 covers 10 bases. Germline-derived CDR1 and CDR2 are MNHNS and SASEGT. With 2 bases clipped from V and 3 bases from J, the junction kept 6 bases outside the gene matches. The CDR3 covers 17 residues. CDR3 protein: CASSELYSGGYTGELFF. The CDR3 DNA sequence: TGTGCCAGCAGTGAATTATATAGCGGGGGGTACACCGGGGAGCTGTTTTTT.

The rearrangement links TRBV4-3 to TRBJ2-5, with TRBD2 identical over 7 bases. Trimming removed 4 bases from V and 0 bases from J; junction bases left unmatched: 5. Germline loops: CDR1 LGHNA, CDR2 YSLEER. This CDR3 is 15 amino acids long. The CDR3 DNA reads TGCGCCAGCAGCCGGACTAGTAACGACCAAGAGACCCAGTACTTC. Its translation is CASSRTSNDQETQYF.

As DNA, the CDR3 is TGTGCCAGCAGCTTCTCCGCCATGGGACAGTCCTACGAGCAGTACTTC. The encoded protein is CASSFSAMGQSYEQYF. The rearrangement joins TRBV7-6 to TRBJ2-7, with 7 bases aligning to TRBD1. The germline V gene has CDR1 SGHVS and CDR2 FNYEAQ. The ends lost 3 bases at V and 1 base at J; junction bases unmatched: 9. CDR3 length: 16 amino acids.

This clone is a singleton in its sample. The chain couples TRBV7-2 to TRBJ1-5, with a tentative D call TRBD1 (6 bases). The CDR3 totals 15 residues. Germline V gives CDR1 SGHTA, CDR2 FQGNSA. V was trimmed by 2 bases and J by 2 bases, leaving 10 bases between them. The CDR3 loop reads CASSLQGMGNQPQHF. The CDR3 bases are TGTGCCAGCAGCTTACAGGGGATGGGCAATCAGCCCCAGCATTTT.

This clone was counted once. The rearrangement joins TRBV9 to TRBJ2-7, with 7 bases fitting TRBD1. This CDR3 comprises 15 residues. V was pared by 0 bases and J by 0 bases, with 3 bases of the junction left unmatched. The germline V gene has CDR1 SGDLS and CDR2 YYNGEE. Here the CDR3 DNA reads TGTGCCAGCAGCGTAGGGGGACAGAACTCCTACGAGCAGTACTTC. Protein sequence: CASSVGGQNSYEQYF.

The genes are TRBV15 and TRBJ2-2; TRBD2 is a possible D gene (5 bases). Trimming took 1 base from V and 4 from J, leaving 10 bases between them. Per the germline V gene, CDR1 is LNHNV and CDR2 is YYDKDF (reference sequence). The CDR3 totals 15 residues. This chain's CDR3 is CATSRVLGSTGELFF. The CDR3 DNA sequence: TGTGCCACCAGCAGAGTCCTAGGGAGCACCGGGGAGCTGTTTTTT.

This sequence joins TRBV30 and TRBJ2-1; 10 bases fit TRBD2. V trimming: 3 bases; J trimming: 7 bases; junction bases outside the gene matches: 6. Germline-derived CDR1 and CDR2 are GTSNPN and SVGIG (reference sequence). CDR3 length equals 14 residues. The DNA for the CDR3 is TGTGCCTGGAGCGCTAGCGGGAGTTTGAATGAGCAGTTCTTC. It is translated as CAWSASGSLNEQFF. The full variable domain, completed using reference TRBV30 and TRBJ2-1, is SQTIHQWPATLVQPVGSPLSLECTVEGTSNPNLYWYRQAAGRGLQLLFYSVGIGQISSEVPQNLSASRPQDRQFILSSKKLLLSDSGFYLCAWSASGSLNEQFFGPGTRLTVL.

The chain recombines TRBV10-3 with TRBJ2-2, with D perhaps matching TRBD2 (7 bases). CDR3 size: 13 residues. V was trimmed by 11 bases and J by 3 bases, leaving 13 bases between them. Germline loops: CDR1 ENHRY, CDR2 SYGVKD. The CDR3 bases are TGTGCCTCGGGGGGCTGGGACACCGGGGAGCTGTTTTTT. Its protein product is CASGGWDTGELFF.